The clone carrying this T cell receptor beta chain was recorded a few times. A much larger clonotype is one base distant, so this may be a read error. These data are taken from a study of early T cells in non-severe SARS-CoV-2 infection. Germline V gene sequence: CDR1 SEHNR, CDR2 FQNEAQ (reference sequence). V lost 3 bases to trimming and J lost 4 bases, with 0 bases between them. The CDR3 is 11 residues long. Individual cDNA molecules carried attached unique molecular identifiers. TCRdb ran MiXCR on the 5' RACE reads and lists one entry per CDR3 protein. The table records tens of thousands of distinct CDR3 sequences, approximately 15% of them present only once.

The chain carries TRBV7-9 and TRBJ2-2; D not certain. This TCR was sampled from an adult who was a healthcare worker with PCR-confirmed SARS-CoV-2 infection or an uninfected control (not recorded which). The source material was whole blood, sampled at baseline. CDR3 nucleotides: TGTGCCAGCAGCTTCACCGGGGAGCTGTTTTTT. Translating gives CASSFTGELFF.